This TCR beta chain was recovered during a study of T cells in tumors after PD-1 blockade (dated by TCRdb to about 2019). Describing the broader study: Patients were excluded if they had prior checkpoint blockade, use of systemic immunosuppressants, or recent radiotherapy or other anti-cancer therapy within 4 weeks. Patients were treated with either pembrolizumab 200 mg every 3 weeks or cemiplimab 350 mg every 2 weeks. A subset of patients also received ongoing daily vismodegib 150 mg during anti-PD-1 treatment. On average, peripheral blood samples yielded 40,000 or so unique clonotypes and over 100,000 TCR templates (range roughly 24,000-290,000). Paired single-cell RNA and TCR sequencing was done in the study on site-matched tumors from patients with BCC or SCC, both before and after anti-PD-1 therapy. To compare blood and tumor clonotypes, bulk TCR sequencing was performed on approximately 10 peripheral blood samples from roughly five patients. RECIST version 1.1 was used to evaluate clinical response. Summary of the overall study and its limitations: Around two fifths of TCR clonotypes from the tumor were detected in blood, and certain novel exhausted tumor clones were present in blood collected before treatment, which suggests recruitment from the periphery. The source of novel T cell clones was not identified and could include lymphoid organs or rare unexpanded clones within the tumor or its periphery.

The CDR3 runs 12 residues from the cysteine to the phenylalanine. The kept DNA is CDR3 alone, 36 bases in frame from the first base. The germline V gene gives CDR1 as MNHEY and CDR2 as SVGAGI. Trimming costs V 7 bases and J 3 bases, and their ends lie 9 bases apart. The immunoSEQ platform was used to carry out deep TCRbeta sequencing. Turning to the authors' computational methods: Only productive rearrangements were exported from the immunoSEQ Analyzer for further analysis. T cell phenotypes were assigned to bulk TCRbeta clonotypes by matching to single-cell RNA+TCR-seq clones sharing the same TCRbeta sequence. Clone enrichment in tumor was computed as tumor frequency divided by PBMC frequency from bulk TCR sequencing. GLIPH was used to sort TCRs into specificity groups, which are clusters of distinct TCRs that likely recognize common antigens through shared CDR3 motifs. TCRdb provides this immuneACCESS table in a form limited to in-frame rearrangements. Some clones are lacking; in checked studies, under half of them reflect an unresolved V gene, and why the rest are absent is not known. V, J and clone size derive from that table, while D and trimming were established from the DNA sequence. For this sample the table gives about 48,000 clones, of which 81% were detected only once. The ten largest clones add up to 4% to 4.5% of the sample.

Concerning this clone: Its antigen remains undetermined. One base away there is no much larger clone; base qualities are not given.

Per the publication, the time point label means: before anti-PD-1 therapy. Genomic DNA extracted from tumor biopsies or peripheral blood was used for bulk TCRbeta sequencing, with input ranging from 616 ng to 6,004 ng. All patients had histologically proven advanced or metastatic basal or squamous cell carcinoma and were poor candidates for surgical resection. The basal cell carcinoma cohort comprised around eleven patients, of whom about eight had bulk tumor TCR sequencing. The V and J genes are TRBV6-5 and TRBJ1-1; the D gene cannot be named for sure. The sequences come from PBMCs, collected before anti-PD-1 treatment. The sequence came from a human donor with basal cell carcinoma. The DNA sequence is as follows: TGTGCCAGCACCCGTTCTTACACTGAAGCTTTCTTT. Translated, it reads CASTRSYTEAFF.